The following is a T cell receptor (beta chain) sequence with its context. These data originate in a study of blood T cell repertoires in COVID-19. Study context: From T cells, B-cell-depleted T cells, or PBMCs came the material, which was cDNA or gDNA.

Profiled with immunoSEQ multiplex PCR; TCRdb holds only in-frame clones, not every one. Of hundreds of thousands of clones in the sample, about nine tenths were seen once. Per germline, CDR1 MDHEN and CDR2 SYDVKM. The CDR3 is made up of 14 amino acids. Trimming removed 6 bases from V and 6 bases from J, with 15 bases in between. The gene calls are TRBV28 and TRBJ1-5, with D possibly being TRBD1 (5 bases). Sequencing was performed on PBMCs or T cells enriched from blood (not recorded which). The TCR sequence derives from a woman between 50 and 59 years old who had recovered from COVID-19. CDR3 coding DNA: TGTGCCAGCAGATATCAGGGTTCCCTTCAGCCCCAGCATTTT. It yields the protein CASRYQGSLQPQHF.